This T cell receptor (beta chain) was recovered during a study of radiotherapy plus CTLA-4 blockade in lung cancer. Study-wide background: Objective response was observed in around a sixth of patients, and disease control in just over 30%. Study findings and constraints: Response, reportedly, was best predicted by interferon-beta along with early blood T cell clone dynamics. In blood, tumor-derived TCR clones expanded after radiotherapy plus ipilimumab.

Sequencing was performed with immunoSEQ multiplex PCR; in TCRdb, only in-frame clones are kept and a portion is missing. Here the sample spans 26,000 or so clones, roughly four fifths being singletons. As for this clone: The antigen remains unidentified.

The CDR3 totals 15 residues. Germline-derived CDR1 and CDR2 are LNHDA and SQIVND (reference sequence). The V and J ends lost 7 bases and 9 bases respectively, with 19 bases between them. The J gene is TRBJ1-6, the V gene TRBV19, with D perhaps TRBD1 (6 bases). Here the sequenced sample was peripheral blood, taken from a patient treated with radiotherapy plus ipilimumab. The clonotype comes from a human donor with non-small cell lung cancer who had stable disease on radiotherapy plus ipilimumab. In DNA, the CDR3 is TGTGCCAGTAATATGAGGGGGGCAACAGGTTCACCCCTCCACTTT. Translated: CASNMRGATGSPLHF.